This entry lists 23 T cell receptor beta chains sequenced from one sample in a study of T cells in Graves' hyperthyroidism and ophthalmopathy. Amplified TCR beta CDR3 regions derived from RNA transcripts. Initially, a first-round RT-PCR of the TCR CDR3 employed the HTBI primer set. TCRdb re-analysed the multiplex PCR reads in MiXCR, keeping a single row per CDR3 protein. The sample holds 250,000 to 300,000 distinct CDR3 sequences, 13% seen once. The material sequenced was blood. The source of these receptors is a woman in her twenties or thirties with Graves' hyperthyroidism that later progressed to Graves' ophthalmopathy.

The genes are TRBV4-2 and TRBJ1-4; D not certain. This CDR3 contains 16 residues. Trimming shortened V by 0 bases and J by 0 bases, and 8 bases separated the two germline ends. Germline V lookup: CDR1 LGHNA, CDR2 YNFKEQ. The CDR3 bases are TGTGCCAGCAGCCAAGATCTAACTGCAACTAATGAAAAACTGTTTTTT. Residues: CASSQDLTATNEKLFF.

The chain joins TRBV20-1 to TRBJ2-7; 9 positions match TRBD1. This CDR3 is built from 14 residues. Germline CDR1 reads DFQATT; CDR2 reads SNEGSKA (reference sequence). The CDR3 reads CSARGTGSSYEQYF. For the CDR3, the DNA is TGCAGCGCCCGGGGGACAGGGTCTTCCTACGAGCAGTACTTC.

This clonotype was counted ten times or more. The chain combines TRBV7-4 with TRBJ2-7; TRBD2 is a possible D gene (7 bases). The CDR3 is 16 residues long. CDR1 and CDR2 (germline): SGHVT, SQSDAQ. Trimming left V 2 bases short and J 0 bases short, with 14 bases between. The CDR3 coding sequence is TGTGCCAGCAGCTTAAGCGGGACATCGTTCTCCTACGAGCAGTACTTC. Its protein is CASSLSGTSFSYEQYF.

This clonotype was detected many times. The chain recombines TRBV9 with TRBJ2-2, with D tentatively TRBD2 (6 bases). This CDR3 has 14 residues. The germline V gene has CDR1 SGDLS and CDR2 YYNGEE. Trimming stripped 5 bases from V and 4 bases from J, with 12 bases between. The chain's CDR3 is CASRLTGGTGELFF. As DNA, the CDR3 is TGTGCCAGCAGGCTCACCGGGGGCACCGGGGAGCTGTTTTTT.

The chain is built from TRBV6-4 and TRBJ2-2; D is unresolved. Germline CDR1 reads MRHNA; CDR2 reads SNTAGT. The germline V and J ends were trimmed by 2 bases and 6 bases, with 7 bases remaining between them. The CDR3 has 13 amino acids. The CDR3 region is CASSDGNAGELFF. The CDR3 coding sequence is TGTGCCAGCAGTGACGGAAACGCCGGGGAGCTGTTTTTT.

This clonotype showed up many times. The chain is built from TRBV20-1 and TRBJ2-5; D is possibly TRBD2 (5 bases). Deletions cut 6 bases from V and 5 bases from J, with 19 bases between. The CDR3 loop spans 14 amino acids. From germline, CDR1 is DFQATT and CDR2 SNEGSKA (reference sequence). The CDR3 nucleotides read TGCAGTGCCCAAGGACCGCCGGGCGGGGAGACCCAGTACTTC. Residues: CSAQGPPGGETQYF.

This clonotype was picked up many times. The chain links TRBV2 to TRBJ1-1; perhaps TRBD1 as D (6 bases). Per the germline V gene, CDR1 is SNHLY and CDR2 is FYNNEI. Trimming cost V 2 bases and J 9 bases, with 19 bases left between them. The CDR3 runs to 15 residues. CDR3 sequence: CASSEWPTGGQQAFF. The CDR3 nucleotides read TGTGCCAGCAGTGAATGGCCGACGGGCGGACAGCAAGCTTTCTTT.

Regarding this clonotype: A read error may produce the germline difference seen at one junction end. This chain links TRBV7-7 with TRBJ2-7, with TRBD2 matching 16 bases. The CDR3 spans 17 residues. Germline V gives CDR1 SSHAT, CDR2 FNYEAQ (reference sequence). The chain's CDR3 is CASSPNRGLAGGHEQYF. The CDR3 region has the DNA TGTGCTAGCAGCCCAAACCGGGGACTAGCGGGAGGGCACGAGCAGTACTTC.

This clonotype has a count of ten or more. This chain uses TRBV27 with TRBJ1-4; 9 bases line up with TRBD1. Germline V gene lookup returns CDR1 MNHEY and CDR2 SMNVEV (reference sequence). The CDR3 spans 15 residues. The trim removed 4 bases at V and 8 bases at J, leaving 8 bases unmatched. The CDR3 loop is CASSSTGQGGEKLFF. CDR3 nucleotide sequence: TGTGCCAGCAGTTCCACGGGACAGGGCGGCGAAAAACTGTTTTTT.

This clonotype was counted at least ten times. The rearrangement uses TRBV12-3 or TRBV12-4 and TRBJ2-1; no firm D call. V gave up 2 bases and J gave up 8 bases, with 4 bases separating them. This CDR3 is 11 amino acids long. CDR3 loop: CASSLSDEQFF. The DNA for the CDR3 is TGTGCCAGCAGTTTATCGGATGAGCAGTTCTTC.

This chain uses TRBV20-1 with TRBJ1-6, with D possibly being TRBD1 (6 bases). V lost 4 bases and J lost 4, with 14 bases in between. Looked up from germline, CDR1 is DFQATT and CDR2 is SNEGSKA (reference sequence). CDR3 length: 15 residues. The CDR3, as DNA: TGCAGTGCTATACGATTGACAGGATATAATTCACCCCTCCACTTT. Its protein product is CSAIRLTGYNSPLHF.

The table lists this clonotype with a few counts. The chain uses TRBV19 and TRBJ2-1; no definite D call. V lost 6 bases and J lost 8, with 11 bases in between. Germline CDR1 and CDR2: LNHDA and SQIVND (reference sequence). The CDR3 sequence is 12 residues long. CDR3 sequence: CASRPDGDEQFF. CDR3 bases: TGTGCCAGTAGACCGGACGGCGATGAGCAGTTCTTC.

As for this clonotype: Possible read error: a much larger clone is one base away. This sequence joins TRBV5-1 and TRBJ2-4, with 11 bases aligning to TRBD2. CDR3 size: 19 residues. CDR1 SGHRS and CDR2 YFSETQ come from the germline V gene. The CDR3 DNA reads TGCGCCGGCAGCTATAGCGGGAGGGCCCCTTTTCTAGCCAAAAACATTCAGTACTTC. Residues: CAGSYSGRAPFLAKNIQYF.

This clonotype was observed at least ten times. The rearrangement uses TRBV3-1 and TRBJ2-2; D gene unclear. The germline V gene has CDR1 LGHDT and CDR2 YNNKEL (reference sequence). Trimming left V 4 bases short and J 3 bases short, with 9 bases between. The length of the CDR3 is 14 residues. The CDR3 here is CASSRLDDTGELFF. The CDR3 nucleotides are TGTGCCAGCAGCCGCCTGGACGACACCGGGGAGCTGTTTTTT.

This clonotype was seen many times. This chain joins TRBV30 and TRBJ2-2; 14 nucleotides line up with TRBD2. In germline, CDR1 is GTSNPN, CDR2 SVGIG (reference sequence). This CDR3 region has 15 residues. Trimming removed 5 bases from V and 6 bases from J; junction bases left unmatched: 5. DNA for the CDR3: TGTGCCTGGCAACCGGGACTAGCGGGAGCCGGGGAGCTGTTTTTT. Its translation: CAWQPGLAGAGELFF.

This clonotype was counted ten times or more. The chain links TRBV27 to TRBJ2-1; 13 nucleotides line up with TRBD2. V dropped 4 bases and J dropped 8; count of bases not matched to a gene: 11. The CDR3 consists of 17 residues. Germline V lookup: CDR1 MNHEY, CDR2 SMNVEV (reference sequence). Here the CDR3 reads CASSSGLAGRPFDEQFF. The CDR3 nucleotides read TGTGCCAGCAGTTCGGGACTAGCGGGACGGCCGTTCGATGAGCAGTTCTTC.

This clonotype has a handful of counts. The chain's CDR3 is CAWSAGVAQPQHF. The CDR3 coding sequence is TGTGCCTGGAGTGCGGGGGTTGCTCAGCCCCAGCATTTT. This rearrangement joins TRBV30 to TRBJ1-5; maybe TRBD1 (5 bases). With 1 base removed from V and 6 bases from J, the gap between germline ends came to 10 bases. The CDR3 is made up of 13 amino acids. CDR1 is GTSNPN, CDR2 SVGIG, per germline (reference sequence).

CDR3: CASSQDWVAGVLRETQYF. The CDR3 nucleotides read TGTGCCAGCAGCCAAGATTGGGTAGCGGGAGTTCTGAGGGAGACCCAGTACTTC. The chain is built from TRBV4-2 and TRBJ2-5; 9 bases agree with TRBD2. Trimming cost V 0 bases and J 5 bases; bases outside gene matches: 13. The CDR3 loop spans 18 amino acids. Germline V lookup: CDR1 LGHNA, CDR2 YNFKEQ.

The CDR3 sequence: CASSQSPGEDTQYF. The CDR3 DNA follows: TGTGCCAGCAGCCAAAGCCCCGGGGAAGATACGCAGTATTTT. The chain has TRBV3-1 and TRBJ2-3; D possibly corresponds to TRBD2 (5 bases). The V end lost 2 bases, the J end lost 5 bases, and 11 bases lay between the germline ends. Germline lookup yields CDR1 LGHDT and CDR2 YNNKEL (reference sequence). The length of the CDR3 is 14 residues.

This clonotype appeared a few times. The gene calls are TRBV5-4 and TRBJ2-3, with D possibly being TRBD2 (6 bases). V was trimmed by 0 bases and J by 2 bases, leaving 10 bases between them. This CDR3 has 15 residues. Germline CDR1 and CDR2: SGHNT and YYREEE (reference sequence). The CDR3 here is CASSLDSGYTDTQYF. The DNA of the CDR3 is TGTGCCAGCAGCTTGGATAGCGGCTACACAGATACGCAGTATTTT.

This clonotype was observed a handful of times. The chain links TRBV24-1 to TRBJ1-4; the D is unclear. This CDR3 contains 16 residues. V lost 9 bases to trimming and J lost 7 bases, with 23 bases between them. Per the germline V gene, CDR1 is KGHDR and CDR2 is SFDVKD. The CDR3 here is CATYGRKVQPGEKLFF. Here the CDR3 DNA reads TGTGCCACCTATGGACGAAAGGTCCAACCCGGTGAAAAACTGTTTTTT.

This clonotype came up many times. The chain's CDR3 is CSARPYPSGTSTDTQYF. CDR3 coding DNA: TGCAGTGCTAGACCCTACCCAAGCGGCACTAGCACAGATACGCAGTATTTT. The chain uses TRBV20-1 and TRBJ2-3; D possibly corresponds to TRBD2 (5 bases). Germline-derived CDR1 and CDR2 are DFQATT and SNEGSKA (reference sequence). Deletions cut 2 bases from V and 0 bases from J, with 18 bases between. This CDR3 has 17 amino acids.

This clonotype has more than one count but fewer than ten. The J gene is TRBJ2-1, the V gene TRBV9; 14 nucleotides line up with TRBD2. CDR3 length: 15 amino acids. Losses at the gene ends were 4 bases for V and 5 bases for J; bases not matched to a gene: 2. Germline V gene data show CDR1 as SGDLS and CDR2 as YYNGEE. The CDR3 bases are TGTGCCAGCAGCTGGGGACTAGCGGGAGACAATGAGCAGTTCTTC. Its translation: CASSWGLAGDNEQFF.